A single sample is the source of the 29 T cell receptor beta chains below, sequenced in a study of early T cells in non-severe SARS-CoV-2 infection. TCRdb re-called the 5' RACE reads through MiXCR, storing one row per CDR3 protein. Among 25,000 to 30,000 distinct CDR3 sequences, roughly 5.1% were seen once, and the ten largest hold 12%. Source material: whole blood. These receptors were taken from an adult who was a healthcare worker with PCR-confirmed SARS-CoV-2 infection or an uninfected control (not recorded which).

This clonotype was found a few times. The CDR3 here is CASSANGDSTDTQYF. CDR3 bases: TGTGCCAGCAGTGCTAACGGGGATAGCACAGATACGCAGTATTTT. This chain joins TRBV2 and TRBJ2-3; tentative D call: TRBD2 (5 bases). This CDR3 is built from 15 residues. Germline loops: CDR1 SNHLY, CDR2 FYNNEI. Trimming took 4 bases from V and 0 from J, leaving 11 bases between them.

The chain combines TRBV29-1 with TRBJ2-7; D remains ambiguous. Germline V CDR1 and CDR2: SQVTM, ANQGSEA. Between the trimmed V and J ends, which lost 6 bases and 6 bases, there was a span of 18 bases. The CDR3 sequence is 13 residues long. The DNA of the CDR3 is TGCAGCGTCAAACCTTCCCCGATATCCGAGCAGTACTTC. It yields the protein CSVKPSPISEQYF.

Ten or more counts support this clonotype. The chain links TRBV20-1 to TRBJ1-1; D unresolved. CDR1 is DFQATT, CDR2 SNEGSKA, per germline (reference sequence). This CDR3 has 13 amino acids. The ends were cut back, 6 bases at V and 3 bases at J, with 14 bases in the middle. CDR3 protein: CSADEGGYTEAFF. CDR3 bases: TGCAGTGCCGATGAGGGAGGGTACACTGAAGCTTTCTTT.

This clonotype was seen repeatedly, ten times or more. V gene TRBV27 combines with J gene TRBJ2-5; no firm D call. Germline V gene lookup returns CDR1 MNHEY and CDR2 SMNVEV (reference sequence). V was pared by 3 bases and J by 3 bases, with 2 bases between. This CDR3 has 11 residues. The CDR3 region is CASSFEETQYF. The CDR3 nucleotides are TGTGCCAGCAGTTTTGAAGAGACCCAGTACTTC.

This clonotype was recorded a few times. This CDR3 reads CASSEAQAGPGLDTQYF. The CDR3 DNA reads TGTGCCAGCAGTGAAGCGCAGGCAGGGCCCGGGCTAGATACGCAGTATTTT. This chain uses TRBV6-1 with TRBJ2-3; TRBD1 is a possible D gene (5 bases). The CDR3 sequence is 17 residues long. CDR1 and CDR2 from the germline V gene are MNHNS and SASEGT. The V and J ends lost 0 bases and 5 bases respectively, with 18 bases between them.

This clonotype was recorded at least ten times. The chain has TRBV19 and TRBJ2-3; 10 nucleotides agree with TRBD1. In germline, CDR1 is LNHDA, CDR2 SQIVND (reference sequence). The CDR3 runs to 16 residues. Losses at the gene ends were 4 bases for V and 1 base for J; bases not matched to a gene: 5. The CDR3 DNA reads TGTGCCAGTAGTACAGCCGGGACAGGGGGCACAGATACGCAGTATTTT. It codes for CASSTAGTGGTDTQYF. Supplemented by reference TRBV19 and TRBJ2-3, the full variable domain reads DGGITQSPKYLFRKEGQNVTLSCEQNLNHDAMYWYRQDPGQGLRLIYYSQIVNDFQKGDIAEGYSVSREKKESFPLTVTSAQKNPTAFYLCASSTAGTGGTDTQYFGPGTRLTVL.

This clonotype was counted between two and nine times. This sequence joins TRBV24-1 and TRBJ2-3; D unresolved. The CDR3 covers 14 residues. CDR1 and CDR2 (germline): KGHDR, SFDVKD. Trimming left V 3 bases short and J 2 bases short, with 8 bases between. The CDR3 loop is CATSDQQITDTQYF. CDR3 coding DNA: TGTGCCACCAGTGATCAACAGATCACAGATACGCAGTATTTT.

This rearrangement joins TRBV2 to TRBJ2-3; D is possibly TRBD2 (6 bases). Trimming removed 10 bases at V and 1 base at J, with 15 bases between. Germline V lookup: CDR1 SNHLY, CDR2 FYNNEI. CDR3 length: 14 amino acids. CDR3 sequence: CATLLAFGTDTQYF. The CDR3, as DNA: TGTGCCACCCTACTAGCTTTCGGCACAGATACGCAGTATTTT.

This clonotype turned up a few times. The rearrangement uses TRBV5-1 and TRBJ1-1; D is ambiguous. In germline, CDR1 is SGHRS, CDR2 YFSETQ. V lost 0 bases, J lost 3 bases, and 9 bases lay in between. The CDR3 consists of 14 residues. CDR3: CASSLVGGDTEAFF. As DNA, the CDR3 is TGCGCCAGCAGCTTGGTTGGCGGGGACACTGAAGCTTTCTTT.

The table lists this clonotype with many counts. V usage is TRBV11-2 and J usage is TRBJ2-7; 8 bases are shared with TRBD2. CDR1 SGHAT and CDR2 FQNNGV come from the germline V gene. This CDR3 has 14 residues. The V and J ends lost 5 bases and 4 bases, in that order; junction bases with no gene match: 7. The CDR3 reads CASSLMTSAYEQYF. The CDR3 DNA sequence: TGTGCCAGCAGCCTAATGACTAGCGCTTACGAGCAGTACTTC.

This clonotype was counted ten times or more. The chain uses TRBV7-9 and TRBJ2-3, with 8 nucleotides matching TRBD2. The length of the CDR3 is 17 residues. CDR1 is SEHNR, CDR2 FQNEAQ, per germline (reference sequence). The V gene end was trimmed by 2 bases and the J gene end by 4 bases; junction bases not matched to a gene: 11. The CDR3 DNA is TGTGCCAGCAGCTTACAATTTAGCGGGACTATTCCAGATACGCAGTATTTT. The encoded protein is CASSLQFSGTIPDTQYF.

This clonotype was picked up many times. The chain uses TRBV5-4 and TRBJ1-1; 8 bases match TRBD1. This CDR3 comprises 17 residues. V lost 4 bases to trimming and J lost 4 bases; unmatched junction nucleotides: 15. Looked up from germline, CDR1 is SGHNT and CDR2 is YYREEE (reference sequence). CDR3 sequence: CASSKTNPEQGGTEAFF. The DNA of the CDR3 is TGTGCCAGCAGCAAAACGAACCCGGAACAGGGGGGCACTGAAGCTTTCTTT. The complete variable domain, with remaining parts taken from reference TRBV5-4 and TRBJ1-1, reads ETGVTQSPTHLIKTRGQQVTLRCSSQSGHNTVSWYQQALGQGPQFIFQYYREEENGRGNFPPRFSGLQFPNYSSELNVNALELDDSALYLCASSKTNPEQGGTEAFFGQGTRLTVV.

This clonotype was counted many times. J is TRBJ2-6 and V is TRBV19; 9 bases align to TRBD1. Losses at the gene ends were 10 bases for V and 0 bases for J; bases not matched to a gene: 7. The germline V gene encodes CDR1 LNHDA and CDR2 SQIVND (reference sequence). This CDR3 is 16 amino acids long. The CDR3 region has the DNA TGTGCCACCGGGACAGGGCACAACTCTGGGGCCAACGTCCTGACTTTC. Protein product: CATGTGHNSGANVLTF.

In this sample, this clonotype turned up many times. V is TRBV2 and J is TRBJ2-2; 8 bases are shared with TRBD1. Germline V gives CDR1 SNHLY, CDR2 FYNNEI. The V segment lost 4 bases and the J segment 2 bases; nucleotides outside the gene matches: 3. This CDR3 spans 15 amino acids. CDR3 nucleotide sequence: TGTGCCAGCAGTGCGGACAGGGTAAACACCGGGGAGCTGTTTTTT. As protein: CASSADRVNTGELFF.

This chain connects TRBV4-1 to TRBJ2-3; D is perhaps TRBD2 (6 bases). Trimming removed 1 base at V and 2 bases at J, with 16 bases between. CDR3 length: 17 residues. Germline V lookup: CDR1 MGHRA, CDR2 YSYEKL. CDR3 residues: CASSQAGLGVYTDTQYF. CDR3 nucleotide sequence: TGCGCCAGCAGCCAAGCGGGACTGGGGGTATACACAGATACGCAGTATTTT.

This clonotype appeared a few times. This chain connects TRBV7-9 to TRBJ1-6; the D gene is possibly TRBD1 (5 bases). Trimming removed 4 bases at V and 4 bases at J, with 8 bases between. This CDR3 has 14 amino acids. CDR1 and CDR2 from the germline V gene are SEHNR and FQNEAQ (reference sequence). For the CDR3, the DNA is TGTGCCAGCAGCTCGGACATATATAATTCACCCCTCCACTTT. Its translation is CASSSDIYNSPLHF.

This clonotype appeared many times. CDR3 bases: TGTGCCAGCAGCAAACCGGGACAGGACTACGAGCAGTACTTC. Protein: CASSKPGQDYEQYF. The chain links TRBV7-8 to TRBJ2-7; TRBD1 agrees at 8 bases. The CDR3 totals 14 residues. J gave up 3 bases and V 5 bases, and 6 bases lay outside the gene matches. Germline V gene lookup returns CDR1 SGHVS and CDR2 FQNEAQ.

This clonotype was found many times. This chain uses TRBV11-1 with TRBJ2-5, with 7 bases fitting TRBD1. Trimming took 4 bases from V and 10 from J; bases not matched to a gene: 6. CDR3 size: 12 residues. Germline V gives CDR1 SGHAT, CDR2 FQDESV (reference sequence). In DNA, the CDR3 is TGTGCCAGCAGCTCTGACAGGGAAGACCAGTACTTC. Residues: CASSSDREDQYF.

This rearrangement joins TRBV7-2 to TRBJ1-1, with TRBD1 matching over 9 bases. This CDR3 has 15 residues. CDR1 SGHTA and CDR2 FQGNSA come from the germline V gene. V was pared by 4 bases and J by 1 base, with 4 bases of the junction left unmatched. CDR3 region: CASSWGTGRNTEAFF. The CDR3 DNA reads as TGTGCCAGCAGCTGGGGGACAGGGAGGAACACTGAAGCTTTCTTT.

This clonotype was seen repeatedly, ten times or more. This chain uses TRBV11-2 with TRBJ2-5, with TRBD2 identical over 10 bases. The length of the CDR3 is 16 residues. Germline V CDR1 and CDR2: SGHAT, FQNNGV. The V and J ends lost 4 bases and 5 bases, in that order; junction bases with no gene match: 10. Here the CDR3 reads CASSSLLAGFFETQYF. The CDR3 bases are TGTGCCAGCAGCTCCTTACTAGCGGGGTTTTTTGAGACCCAGTACTTC.

The table lists this clonotype with many counts. V is TRBV20-1 and J is TRBJ2-5, with 10 bases lining up with TRBD2. With 4 bases clipped from V and 4 bases from J, the junction kept 9 bases outside the gene matches. The CDR3 runs 15 residues. Germline values: CDR1 DFQATT, CDR2 SNEGSKA (reference sequence). The CDR3 DNA is TGCAGTGCTATCCCACGGACTAGCGGCAGAGAGACCCAGTACTTC. Translation gives CSAIPRTSGRETQYF.

This clonotype was counted ten times or more. The chain has TRBV19 and TRBJ2-3, with 12 bases aligning to TRBD2. V was clipped by 9 bases and J by 4 bases; unmatched bases: 5. The CDR3 is made up of 14 amino acids. CDR1 and CDR2 (germline): LNHDA, SQIVND (reference sequence). The CDR3 protein is CARRLAGAPDTQYF. The CDR3, as DNA: TGTGCCAGGCGACTAGCGGGAGCCCCAGATACGCAGTATTTT.

There are many counts of this clonotype. The chain is built from TRBV3-1 and TRBJ1-2, with D possibly being TRBD1 (6 bases). CDR1 is LGHDT and CDR2 is YNNKEL in the germline V gene (reference sequence). V lost 4 bases and J 4 bases, leaving 16 bases between the germline ends. The CDR3 has 15 residues. CDR3 nucleotide sequence: TGTGCCAGCAGCCCGCTAGACAGGCGTGGCTATGGCTACACCTTC. Amino acids: CASSPLDRRGYGYTF.

The rearrangement links TRBV6-5 to TRBJ2-3; 11 bases are a match to TRBD2. The CDR3 length is 17 residues. The junction had 8 bases not matched to a gene; V was cut back by 4 bases and J by 2 bases. Germline V gives CDR1 MNHEY, CDR2 SVGAGI. The CDR3 nucleotides are TGTGCCAGCAGTTCCTTGACTAGCGGGATCCACACAGATACGCAGTATTTT. Protein product: CASSSLTSGIHTDTQYF.

There are many counts of this clonotype. The rearrangement uses TRBV6-5 and TRBJ2-1, with a weak D call TRBD1 (6 bases). Trimming removed 9 bases from V and 4 bases from J, with 16 bases in between. CDR1 is MNHEY, CDR2 SVGAGI, per germline. The CDR3 is 14 residues long. CDR3 DNA sequence: TGTGCCAGTTTTACAGGGCCGATGTACAATGAGCAGTTCTTC. Protein: CASFTGPMYNEQFF.

The sample holds many counts of this clonotype. The rearrangement uses TRBV20-1 and TRBJ1-3, with TRBD1 matching over 11 bases. V trimming: 6 bases; J trimming: 4 bases; junction bases outside the gene matches: 5. The CDR3 is 14 amino acids. Germline V CDR1 and CDR2: DFQATT, SNEGSKA (reference sequence). This chain's CDR3 is CSAFGQGAGNTIYF. The CDR3 coding sequence is TGCAGTGCATTCGGACAGGGGGCCGGAAACACCATATATTTT.

This clonotype appeared many times. The J gene is TRBJ2-7, the V gene TRBV2; no clear D. The germline gives CDR1 SNHLY, CDR2 FYNNEI. The CDR3 runs 10 residues. With 7 bases removed from V and 3 bases from J, the gap between germline ends came to 4 bases. CDR3 DNA sequence: TGTGCCAGCAAAGTCTACGAGCAGTACTTC. Translation gives CASKVYEQYF.

This clonotype was detected ten times or more. This CDR3 reads CASSLELVGSPLHF. The CDR3 coding sequence is TGTGCCAGCAGCTTGGAGCTGGTCGGTTCACCCCTCCACTTT. The chain carries TRBV5-4 and TRBJ1-6; no reliable D call. Trimming cost V 0 bases and J 9 bases, with 10 bases left between them. Germline values: CDR1 SGHNT, CDR2 YYREEE (reference sequence). This CDR3 spans 14 amino acids.

This chain joins TRBV6-1 and TRBJ1-1; D is unresolved. This CDR3 is 12 amino acids long. Trimming stripped 4 bases from V and 3 bases from J, with 6 bases between. CDR1 and CDR2 (germline): MNHNS, SASEGT. This chain's CDR3 is CASSGIYTEAFF. The CDR3 DNA reads TGTGCCAGCAGTGGGATCTACACTGAAGCTTTCTTT.